The rows below give T cell receptor beta chains drawn from one sample of a study of cytomegalovirus exposure and HLA in healthy donors. The data were produced by immunoSEQ multiplex PCR, yet TCRdb's version contains in-frame clones alone and is incomplete. The sample contains about 110,000 clones, about 80% of which appear only once. Material: PBMCs. The receptors shown here come from a woman between 50 and 59 years old in good health and CMV-seropositive. The CDR3 runs from the conserved cysteine through the conserved F or W. Fields, in order: J gene, D gene, V gene, clone size, CDR3 protein, CDR3 DNA. D genes are given only for firm matches. Expanded clones are given a class, and other clones once, few, many or no size at all.

>TRBJ2-2|TRBD2|TRBV10-3|few
CAISVGLPNTGELFF
TGTGCCATCAGTGTGGGACTACCGAACACCGGGGAGCTGTTTTTT
>TRBJ2-1|TRBD1|TRBV4-1|-
CASRSGTGTFNEQFF
TGCGCCAGCAGGTCCGGGACAGGGACTTTCAATGAGCAGTTCTTC
>TRBJ2-7|TRBD1|TRBV9|-
CASSVLDRGDEQYF
TGTGCCAGCAGCGTTCTGGACAGGGGCGACGAGCAGTACTTC
>TRBJ1-5|-|TRBV5-1|-
CASSLEGDSNQPQHF
TGCGCCAGCAGCTTGGAAGGGGATTCCAATCAGCCCCAGCATTTT
>TRBJ1-2|-|TRBV5-5|-
CASSFTPQGSGYTF
TGTGCCAGCAGCTTTACCCCCCAGGGATCTGGCTACACCTTC
>TRBJ2-7|-|TRBV25-1|few
CASSPRGDEQYF
TGTGCCAGCAGTCCCAGGGGGGACGAGCAGTACTTC
>TRBJ1-3|-|TRBV9|-
CASSVGPGFSGNTIYF
TGTGCCAGCAGCGTAGGGCCAGGATTCAGTGGAAACACCATATATTTT
>TRBJ1-2|-|TRBV9|-
CASSSEYTGHNYGYTF
TGTGCCAGCAGCAGTGAATATACAGGACATAACTATGGCTACACCTTC
>TRBJ1-4|-|TRBV7-9|-
CASSLMTGEKLFF
TGTGCCAGCAGCTTAATGACGGGGGAAAAACTGTTTTTT
>TRBJ2-3|-|TRBV7-9|-
CASSPTTADTQYF
TGTGCCAGCAGCCCGACGACAGCAGATACGCAGTATTTT
>TRBJ2-1|-|TRBV18|-
CASSPPTDNEQFF
TGTGCCAGCTCACCCCCCACTGACAATGAGCAGTTCTTC
>TRBJ2-2|-|TRBV25-1|few
CATGGTGELFF
TGTGCCACCGGGGGCACCGGGGAGCTGTTTTTT
>TRBJ2-7|TRBD2|TRBV9|-
CASSPPGGNEQYF
TGTGCCAGCAGCCCCCCCGGGGGGAACGAGCAGTACTTC
>TRBJ2-1|TRBD2|TRBV18|-
CASSLPGGLAGSNEQFF
TGTGCCAGCTCACTCCCGGGGGGACTAGCGGGGTCCAATGAGCAGTTCTTC
>TRBJ2-7|-|TRBV2|-
CASSEVARGEQYF
TGTGCCAGCAGTGAAGTGGCCCGAGGCGAGCAGTACTTC
>TRBJ1-1|-|TRBV7-9|-
CASSTSGVGTEAFF
TGTGCCAGCAGTACGTCAGGGGTCGGCACTGAAGCTTTCTTT
>TRBJ2-7|-|TRBV7-8|-
CASSPISYEQYF
TGTGCCAGCAGCCCCATCTCGTACGAGCAGTACTTC
>TRBJ1-2|-|TRBV5-1|-
CASSLDHFYGYTF
TGCGCCAGCAGCTTGGATCACTTCTATGGCTACACCTTC
>TRBJ2-7|-|TRBV21-1|-
CASSPVTGDEQYF
TGTGCCAGCAGCCCCGTGACAGGGGACGAGCAGTACTTC